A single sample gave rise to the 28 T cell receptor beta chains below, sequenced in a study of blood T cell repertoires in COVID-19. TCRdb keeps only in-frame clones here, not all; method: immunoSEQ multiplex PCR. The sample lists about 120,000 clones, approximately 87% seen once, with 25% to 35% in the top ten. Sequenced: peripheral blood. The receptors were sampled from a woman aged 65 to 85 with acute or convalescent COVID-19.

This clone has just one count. The CDR3 is CASSLAVSRGEKLFF. CDR3 DNA: TGTGCCAGCAGCTTGGCGGTATCCCGAGGGGAAAAACTGTTTTTT. The rearrangement uses TRBV5-5 and TRBJ1-4; D ambiguous. This CDR3 region has 15 residues. The germline V gene has CDR1 SGHKS and CDR2 YYEKEE (reference sequence). V lost 0 bases and J lost 8, with 14 bases in between.

CDR3: CATSIRLGSQETQYF. The CDR3 nucleotides read TGTGCCACCAGCATTCGCCTGGGCAGCCAAGAGACCCAGTACTTC. The gene calls are TRBV15 and TRBJ2-5; D gene unclear. This CDR3 is built from 15 residues. CDR1 and CDR2 from the germline V gene are LNHNV and YYDKDF (reference sequence). V was clipped by 4 bases and J by 1 base, with 13 bases between them.

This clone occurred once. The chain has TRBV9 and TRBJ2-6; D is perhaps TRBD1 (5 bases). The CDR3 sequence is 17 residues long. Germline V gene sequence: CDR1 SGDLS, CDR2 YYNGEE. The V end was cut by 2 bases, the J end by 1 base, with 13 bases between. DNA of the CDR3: TGTGCCAGCAGCGTCGCGCAGGGTTTATCTGGGGCCAACGTCCTGACTTTC. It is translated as CASSVAQGLSGANVLTF.

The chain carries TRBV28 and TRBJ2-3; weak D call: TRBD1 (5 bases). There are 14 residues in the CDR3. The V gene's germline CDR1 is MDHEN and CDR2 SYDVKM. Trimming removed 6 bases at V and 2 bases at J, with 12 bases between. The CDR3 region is CASRGGHPTDTQYF. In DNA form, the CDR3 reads TGTGCCAGCAGGGGTGGACATCCCACAGATACGCAGTATTTT.

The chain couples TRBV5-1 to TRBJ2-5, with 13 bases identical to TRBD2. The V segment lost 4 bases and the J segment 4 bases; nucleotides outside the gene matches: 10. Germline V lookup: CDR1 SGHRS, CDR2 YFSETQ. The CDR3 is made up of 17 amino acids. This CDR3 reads CASSPLETSGGRETQYF. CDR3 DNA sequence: TGCGCCAGCAGCCCCTTAGAGACTAGCGGGGGGCGAGAGACCCAGTACTTC.

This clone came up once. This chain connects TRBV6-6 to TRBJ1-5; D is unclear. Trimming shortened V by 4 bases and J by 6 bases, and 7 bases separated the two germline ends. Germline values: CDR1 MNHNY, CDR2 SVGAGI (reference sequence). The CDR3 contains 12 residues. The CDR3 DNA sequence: TGTGCCAGCAGTTGGTCGAGTCAGCCCCAGCATTTT. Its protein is CASSWSSQPQHF.

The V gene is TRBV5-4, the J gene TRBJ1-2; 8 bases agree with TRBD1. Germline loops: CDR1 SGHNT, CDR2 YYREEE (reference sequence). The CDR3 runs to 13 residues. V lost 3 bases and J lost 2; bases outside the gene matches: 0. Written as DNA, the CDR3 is TGTGCCAGCAGCTGGACAGGGAACTATGGCTACACCTTC. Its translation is CASSWTGNYGYTF.

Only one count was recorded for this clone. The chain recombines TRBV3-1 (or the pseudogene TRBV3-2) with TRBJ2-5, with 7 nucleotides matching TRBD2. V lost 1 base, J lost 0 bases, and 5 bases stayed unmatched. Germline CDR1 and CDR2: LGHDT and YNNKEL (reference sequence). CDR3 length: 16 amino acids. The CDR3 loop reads CASSQVERGNQETQYF. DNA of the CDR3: TGTGCCAGCAGCCAAGTTGAGCGGGGCAACCAAGAGACCCAGTACTTC.

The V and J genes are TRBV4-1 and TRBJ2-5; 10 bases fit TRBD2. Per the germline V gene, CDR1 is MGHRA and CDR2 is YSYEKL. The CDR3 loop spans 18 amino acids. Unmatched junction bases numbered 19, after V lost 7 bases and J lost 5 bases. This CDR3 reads CASTLRFPSGGAGETQYF. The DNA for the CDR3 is TGCGCCAGCACCCTTAGGTTCCCCAGCGGGGGGGCCGGGGAGACCCAGTACTTC.

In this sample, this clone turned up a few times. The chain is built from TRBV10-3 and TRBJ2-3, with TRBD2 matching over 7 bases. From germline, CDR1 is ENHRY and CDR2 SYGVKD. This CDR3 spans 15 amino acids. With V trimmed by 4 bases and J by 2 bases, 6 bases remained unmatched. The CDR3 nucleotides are TGTGCCATCAGTGGGGGCGGGGGAAACACAGATACGCAGTATTTT. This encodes CAISGGGGNTDTQYF.

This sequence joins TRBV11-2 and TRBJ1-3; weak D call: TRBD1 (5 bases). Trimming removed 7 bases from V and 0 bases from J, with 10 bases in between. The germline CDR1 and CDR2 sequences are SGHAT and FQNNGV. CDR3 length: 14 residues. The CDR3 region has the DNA TGTGCCAGCACCCAGGGTTTCTCTGGAAACACCATATATTTT. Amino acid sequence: CASTQGFSGNTIYF.

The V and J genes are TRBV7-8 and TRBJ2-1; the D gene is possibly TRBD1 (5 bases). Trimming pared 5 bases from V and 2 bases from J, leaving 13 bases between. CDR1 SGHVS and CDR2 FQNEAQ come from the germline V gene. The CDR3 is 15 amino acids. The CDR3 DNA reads TGTGCCAGCAGCGCAGACAGCCAAACCTACAATGAGCAGTTCTTC. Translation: CASSADSQTYNEQFF.

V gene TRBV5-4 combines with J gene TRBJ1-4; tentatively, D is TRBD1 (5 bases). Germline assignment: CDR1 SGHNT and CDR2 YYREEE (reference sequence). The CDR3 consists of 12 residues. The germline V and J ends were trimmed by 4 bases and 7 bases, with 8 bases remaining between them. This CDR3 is CASSPRGEKLFF. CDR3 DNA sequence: TGTGCCAGCAGCCCTAGGGGTGAAAAACTGTTTTTT. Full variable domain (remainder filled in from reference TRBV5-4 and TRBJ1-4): ETGVTQSPTHLIKTRGQQVTLRCSSQSGHNTVSWYQQALGQGPQFIFQYYREEENGRGNFPPRFSGLQFPNYSSELNVNALELDDSALYLCASSPRGEKLFFGSGTQLSVL.

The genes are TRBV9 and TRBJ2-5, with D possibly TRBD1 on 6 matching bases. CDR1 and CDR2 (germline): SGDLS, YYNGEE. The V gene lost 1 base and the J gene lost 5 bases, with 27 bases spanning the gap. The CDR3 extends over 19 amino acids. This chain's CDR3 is CASSVSYREGAGVSETQYF. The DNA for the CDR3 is TGTGCCAGCAGCGTATCTTATAGAGAGGGCGCAGGGGTTTCGGAGACCCAGTACTTC.

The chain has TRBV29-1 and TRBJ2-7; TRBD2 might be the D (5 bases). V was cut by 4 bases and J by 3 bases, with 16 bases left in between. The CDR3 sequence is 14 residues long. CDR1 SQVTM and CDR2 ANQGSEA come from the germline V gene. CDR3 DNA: TGCAGCGTTGTGTTGGGAGTCAGGTTCTACGAGCAGTACTTC. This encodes CSVVLGVRFYEQYF.

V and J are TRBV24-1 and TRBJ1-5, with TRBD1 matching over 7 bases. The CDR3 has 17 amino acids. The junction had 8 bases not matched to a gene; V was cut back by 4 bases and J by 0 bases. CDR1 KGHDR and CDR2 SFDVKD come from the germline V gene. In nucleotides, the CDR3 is TGTGCCACCAGTGAGGCGAACAGGGGTTATAGCAATCAGCCCCAGCATTTT. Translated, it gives CATSEANRGYSNQPQHF.

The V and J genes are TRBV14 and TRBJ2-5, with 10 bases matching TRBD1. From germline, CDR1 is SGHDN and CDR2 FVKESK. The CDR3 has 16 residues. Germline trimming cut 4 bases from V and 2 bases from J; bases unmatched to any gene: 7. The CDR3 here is CASSPLPGQGQETQYF. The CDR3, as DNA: TGTGCCAGCAGCCCCCTTCCGGGACAGGGGCAAGAGACCCAGTACTTC.

The chain's CDR3 is CSAGTAGPQHF. The CDR3 region has the DNA TGCAGCGCCGGGACAGCCGGGCCCCAGCATTTT. The gene calls are TRBV29-1 and TRBJ1-5, with TRBD1 identical over 7 bases. V was clipped by 7 bases and J by 9 bases; unmatched bases: 6. Germline V gives CDR1 SQVTM, CDR2 ANQGSEA. CDR3 length: 11 residues. Combining the CDR3 with reference TRBV29-1 and TRBJ1-5 gives the whole variable domain SAVISQKPSRDICQRGTSLTIQCQVDSQVTMMFWYRQQPGQSLTLIATANQGSEATYESGFVIDKFPISRPNLTFSTLTVSNMSPEDSSIYLCSAGTAGPQHFGDGTRLSIL.

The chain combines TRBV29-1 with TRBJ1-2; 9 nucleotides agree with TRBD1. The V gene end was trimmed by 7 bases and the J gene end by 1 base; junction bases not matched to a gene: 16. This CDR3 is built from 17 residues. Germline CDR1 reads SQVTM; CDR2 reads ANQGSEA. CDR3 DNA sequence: TGCAGCGCACAAGGGCCCGTCCCGGGACAGGGTAACTATGGCTACACCTTC. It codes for CSAQGPVPGQGNYGYTF.

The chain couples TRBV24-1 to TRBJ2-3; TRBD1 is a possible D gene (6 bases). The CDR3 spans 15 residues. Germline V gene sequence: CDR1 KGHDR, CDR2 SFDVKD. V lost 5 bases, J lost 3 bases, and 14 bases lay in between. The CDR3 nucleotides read TGTGCCACCAGTGCTTCGGCAGGGGTTACAGATACGCAGTATTTT. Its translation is CATSASAGVTDTQYF.

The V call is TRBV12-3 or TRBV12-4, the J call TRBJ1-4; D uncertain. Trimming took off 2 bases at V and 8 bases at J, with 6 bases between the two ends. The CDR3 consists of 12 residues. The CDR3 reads CASSLNREKLFF. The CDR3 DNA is TGTGCCAGCAGTTTAAACCGGGAAAAACTGTTTTTT.

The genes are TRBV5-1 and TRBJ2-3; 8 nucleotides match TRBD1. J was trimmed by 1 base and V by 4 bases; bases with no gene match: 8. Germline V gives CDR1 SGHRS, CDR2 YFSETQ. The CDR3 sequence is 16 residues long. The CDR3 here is CASSPAGQGGTDTQYF. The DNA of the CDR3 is TGCGCCAGCAGCCCCGCCGGACAGGGAGGCACAGATACGCAGTATTTT.

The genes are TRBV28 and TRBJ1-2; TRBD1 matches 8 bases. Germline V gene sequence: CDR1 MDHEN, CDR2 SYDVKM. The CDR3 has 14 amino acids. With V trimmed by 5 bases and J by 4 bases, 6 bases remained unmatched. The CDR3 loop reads CASSTPGQVYGYTF. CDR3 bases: TGTGCCAGCAGTACCCCGGGACAGGTCTATGGCTACACCTTC.

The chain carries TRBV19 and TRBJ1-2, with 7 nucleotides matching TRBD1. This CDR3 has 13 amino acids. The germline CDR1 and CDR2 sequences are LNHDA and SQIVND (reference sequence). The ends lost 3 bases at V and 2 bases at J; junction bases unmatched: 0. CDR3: CASSMTGNYGYTF. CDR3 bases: TGTGCCAGTAGTATGACAGGGAACTATGGCTACACCTTC.

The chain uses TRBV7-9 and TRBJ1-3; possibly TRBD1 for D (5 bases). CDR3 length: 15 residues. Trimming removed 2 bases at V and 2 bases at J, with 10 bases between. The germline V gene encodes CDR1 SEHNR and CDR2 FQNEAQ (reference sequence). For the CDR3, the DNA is TGTGCCAGCAGCTTATGGCGGGGGGCTGGAAACACCATATATTTT. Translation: CASSLWRGAGNTIYF.

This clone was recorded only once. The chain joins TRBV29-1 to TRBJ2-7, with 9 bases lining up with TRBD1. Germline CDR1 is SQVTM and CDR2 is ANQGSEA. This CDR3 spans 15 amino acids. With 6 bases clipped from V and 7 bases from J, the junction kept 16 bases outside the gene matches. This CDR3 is CSVPRSSGQGMEQYF. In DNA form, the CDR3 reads TGCAGCGTGCCTAGATCCTCGGGACAGGGAATGGAGCAGTACTTC.

CDR3 coding DNA: TGTGCCACCAGTGACCTCAGCGGGGGAACCTACAATGAGCAGTTCTTC. Its protein is CATSDLSGGTYNEQFF. V gene TRBV24-1 combines with J gene TRBJ2-1; 8 bases are shared with TRBD2. J was trimmed by 2 bases and V by 4 bases; bases with no gene match: 6. Germline loops: CDR1 KGHDR, CDR2 SFDVKD. The CDR3 contains 16 residues.

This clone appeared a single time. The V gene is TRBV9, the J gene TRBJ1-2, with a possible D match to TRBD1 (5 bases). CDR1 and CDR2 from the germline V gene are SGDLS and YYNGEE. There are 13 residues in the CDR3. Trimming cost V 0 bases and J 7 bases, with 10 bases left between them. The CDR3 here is CASSVGGYGGYTF. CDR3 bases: TGTGCCAGCAGCGTAGGGGGCTACGGTGGCTACACCTTC.